The clone carrying this TCR beta chain was seen many times. Its cognate antigen is unknown. The data originate from a study of CD8 T cells in ankylosing spondylitis. Study-level points and caveats: Enrichment of disease-linked clones was reportedly significant in matched ankylosing spondylitis synovial fluid. There was a TCR beta motif, made of eight highly homologous variants, that appeared characteristic of ankylosing spondylitis blood.

The CDR3 totals 17 residues. The V end lost 0 bases, the J end lost 1 base, and 15 bases lay between the germline ends. Germline loops: CDR1 LNHNV, CDR2 YYDKDF (reference sequence). A quantitative 5'-RACE method, one with molecular barcodes, was used to make TCR beta libraries. TCRdb re-called the 5' RACE reads with MiXCR, one entry per CDR3 protein. The repertoire has roughly 350,000 distinct CDR3 sequences, 7.5% to 9% of them found once; the top ten carry roughly 15%. The chain carries TRBV15 and TRBJ1-1; D is unresolved. Sequenced input: blood, either unsorted or a sorted T cell fraction (not recorded which). The receptor comes from a male donor with ankylosing spondylitis. The CDR3 loop reads CATSRDLLAVGNTEAFF. The CDR3 nucleotides read TGTGCCACCAGCAGAGATCTCCTCGCTGTGGGGAACACTGAAGCTTTCTTT.